The sequence of this T cell receptor beta chain was determined in a study of OX40 agonist ivuxolimab in advanced cancers. Study-level results: Which antigen the expanded peripheral T cells recognized is unknown. Some of the lowest clonal expansion was seen in partial responders at 0.1-3.0 mg/kg. Clonal expansion was seen in CD4+ and CD8+ blood T cells by week 6 at 0.1 to 3.0 mg/kg.

Clones were read by immunoSEQ multiplex PCR, and TCRdb kept only the in-frame ones, dropping some. The table includes roughly 56,000 clones, 86% detected once. Worth noting for this clone: What it binds is unknown.

The CDR3 contains 15 residues. Germline values: CDR1 SGHTA, CDR2 FQGNSA. Trimming removed 6 bases at V and 0 bases at J, with 12 bases between. The V call is TRBV7-2, the J call TRBJ1-5; a possible D gene is TRBD1 (5 bases). This specimen consisted of CD4+ or CD8+ T cells sorted from blood, obtained in a trial of the OX40 agonist ivuxolimab. The receptor was isolated from an adult with an advanced solid tumor such as melanoma, head and neck, liver or kidney cancer. CDR3 nucleotide sequence: TGTGCCAGCAGTCCCGACAGACTTAGCAATCAGCCCCAGCATTTT. Amino acids: CASSPDRLSNQPQHF. The whole variable domain, remainder taken from reference TRBV7-2 and TRBJ1-5, is GAGVSQSPSNKVTEKGKDVELRCDPISGHTALYWYRQSLGQGLEFLIYFQGNSAPDKSGLPSDRFSAERTGGSVSTLTIQRTQQEDSAVYLCASSPDRLSNQPQHFGDGTRLSIL.